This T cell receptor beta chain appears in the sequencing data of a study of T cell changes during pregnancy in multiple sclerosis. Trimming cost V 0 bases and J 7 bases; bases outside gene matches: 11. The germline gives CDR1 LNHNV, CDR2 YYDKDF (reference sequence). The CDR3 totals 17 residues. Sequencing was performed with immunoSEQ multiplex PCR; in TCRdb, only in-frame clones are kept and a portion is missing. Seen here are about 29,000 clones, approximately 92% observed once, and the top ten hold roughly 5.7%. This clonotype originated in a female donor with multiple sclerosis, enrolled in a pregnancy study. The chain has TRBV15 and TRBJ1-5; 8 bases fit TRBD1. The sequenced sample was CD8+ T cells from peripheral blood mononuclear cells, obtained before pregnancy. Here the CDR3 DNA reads TGTGCCACCAGCAGAGACAGGACAGGGTCAGACGAACAGCCCCAGCATTTT. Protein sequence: CATSRDRTGSDEQPQHF.